This T cell receptor (beta chain) was identified during a study of CD8 T cells in Susac syndrome. Findings and limits, study-wide: It was acknowledged by the study that relatively few individuals were included in its TCR sequencing and HLA analysis.

TCR beta from blood CD8+ and CD4+ T cells was sequenced. The authors negatively isolated CD8+ and CD4+ T cells and FACS-enriched TEMRA cells. Trimming shortened V by 5 bases and J by 8 bases, and 11 bases separated the two germline ends. The CDR3 loop spans 12 amino acids. In germline, CDR1 is LGHDT, CDR2 YNNKEL (reference sequence). Random hexamers served to reverse transcribe about 0.5 to 1 ug RNA. Amplification of TCR beta CDR3 was carried out by immunoSEQ multiplex PCR, which covered 54 Vbeta and 13 Jbeta segments. TCRdb re-called the immunoSEQ multiplex PCR reads through MiXCR, storing one row per CDR3 protein. The sample consists of about 110,000 distinct CDR3 sequences, about 96% of them appearing once. About this clonotype: What it binds is not known.

This chain uses TRBV3-1 with TRBJ2-3; no clear D. The specimen was CD4+ T cells from PBMCs. The TCR comes from a human donor in good health. CDR3 region: CASSLVGATQYF. As DNA, the CDR3 is TGTGCCAGCAGCTTGGTCGGAGCTACGCAGTATTTT.